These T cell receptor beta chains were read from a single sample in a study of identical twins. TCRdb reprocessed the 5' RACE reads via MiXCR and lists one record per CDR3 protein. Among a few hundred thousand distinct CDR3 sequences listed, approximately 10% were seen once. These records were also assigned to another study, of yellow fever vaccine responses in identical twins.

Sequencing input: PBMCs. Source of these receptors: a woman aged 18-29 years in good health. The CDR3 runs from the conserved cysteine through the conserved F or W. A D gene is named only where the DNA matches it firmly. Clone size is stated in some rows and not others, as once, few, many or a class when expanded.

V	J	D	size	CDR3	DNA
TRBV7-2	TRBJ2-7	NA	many	CASSLDWTMGYEQYF	TGTGCCAGCAGCTTAGACTGGACTATGGGCTACGAGCAGTACTTC
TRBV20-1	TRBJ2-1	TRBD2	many	CSARLGLASDEQFF	TGCAGTGCTCGACTCGGACTAGCGAGTGATGAGCAGTTCTTC
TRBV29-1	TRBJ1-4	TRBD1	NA	CSAYGQGGEKLFF	TGCAGCGCCTACGGACAGGGAGGTGAAAAACTGTTTTTT
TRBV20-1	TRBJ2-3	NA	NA	CSARFPDSTTDTQYF	TGCAGTGCTAGATTTCCGGATTCCACGACAGATACGCAGTATTTT
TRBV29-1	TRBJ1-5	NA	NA	CSVAGVGQPQHF	TGCAGCGTTGCTGGGGTTGGCCAGCCCCAGCATTTT
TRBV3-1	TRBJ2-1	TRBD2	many	CASSPGLAGSYNEQFF	TGTGCCAGCAGCCCGGGACTAGCGGGGTCCTACAATGAGCAGTTCTTC
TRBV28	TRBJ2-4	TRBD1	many	CASSPAAGTGVKNIQYF	TGTGCCAGCAGCCCGGCCGCTGGGACAGGGGTCAAAAACATTCAGTACTTC
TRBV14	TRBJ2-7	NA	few	CASSPGQRETHEQYF	TGTGCCAGCAGCCCCGGACAACGGGAGACGCACGAGCAGTACTTC
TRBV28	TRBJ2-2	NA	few	CASITRFQGNTGELFF	TGTGCCAGCATCACCAGGTTCCAGGGTAATACCGGGGAGCTGTTTTTT
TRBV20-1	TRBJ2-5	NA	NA	CSAHKGSQKTQYF	TGCAGTGCTCACAAAGGGAGTCAGAAGACCCAGTACTTC
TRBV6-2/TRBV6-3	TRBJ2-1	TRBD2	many	CASLSIIAGGDNEQFF	TGTGCCAGCCTCAGCATTATAGCGGGAGGGGACAATGAGCAGTTCTTC
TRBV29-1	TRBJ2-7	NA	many	CSVEENEQYF	TGCAGCGTTGAAGAGAACGAGCAGTACTTC
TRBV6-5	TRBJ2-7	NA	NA	CASNSWGLGEQYF	TGTGCCAGCAATTCCTGGGGGCTGGGCGAGCAGTACTTC
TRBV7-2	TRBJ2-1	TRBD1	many	CASSSGQGAYNEQFF	TGTGCCAGCAGCTCAGGACAGGGGGCGTACAATGAGCAGTTCTTC
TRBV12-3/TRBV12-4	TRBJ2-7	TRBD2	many	CASRLAGTTYYEQYF	TGTGCCAGCAGACTGGCCGGGACTACCTACTACGAGCAGTACTTC
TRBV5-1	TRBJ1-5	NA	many	CASSLDGGNQPQHF	TGCGCCAGCAGCTTGGATGGTGGCAATCAGCCCCAGCATTTT
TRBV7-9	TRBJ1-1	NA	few	CASSMPAGSEAFF	TGTGCCAGCAGCATGCCTGCGGGGTCGGAAGCTTTCTTT
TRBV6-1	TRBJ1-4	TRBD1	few	CASSKGQGVHEKLFF	TGTGCCAGCAGTAAAGGACAGGGGGTTCATGAAAAACTGTTTTTT
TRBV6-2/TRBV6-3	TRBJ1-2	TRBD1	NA	CASSYSGRGPDYGYTF	TGTGCCAGCAGTTACTCTGGTAGGGGGCCAGACTATGGCTACACCTTC
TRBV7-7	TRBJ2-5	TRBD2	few	CATSASGGPQETQYF	TGTGCTACATCGGCTAGCGGGGGACCGCAAGAGACCCAGTACTTC
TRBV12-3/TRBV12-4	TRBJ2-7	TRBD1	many	CASSSRDRAYEQYF	TGTGCCAGCAGTTCCCGGGACAGAGCCTACGAGCAGTACTTC
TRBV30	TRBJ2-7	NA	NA	CAWSPGPTIYEQYF	TGTGCCTGGAGTCCGGGACCGACAATCTACGAGCAGTACTTC
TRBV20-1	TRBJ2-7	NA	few	CSARTRAYEQYF	TGCAGTGCTCGCACGAGAGCCTACGAGCAGTACTTC
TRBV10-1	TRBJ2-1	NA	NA	CASSESGLGEQFF	TGCGCCAGCAGTGAGTCGGGCTTGGGTGAGCAGTTCTTC
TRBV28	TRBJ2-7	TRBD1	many	CASSFIGQGSYEQYF	TGTGCCAGCAGTTTTATAGGACAGGGATCCTACGAGCAGTACTTC
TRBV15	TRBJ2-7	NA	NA	CAPLGTPNSYEQYF	TGTGCCCCCCTCGGGACCCCAAATTCCTACGAGCAGTACTTC
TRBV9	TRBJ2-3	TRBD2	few	CASSVAGSGGAKDTQYF	TGTGCCAGCAGCGTAGCGGGAAGCGGGGGGGCGAAGGATACGCAGTATTTT
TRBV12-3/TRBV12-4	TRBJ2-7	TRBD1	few	CASSLTPGTGHYEQYF	TGTGCCAGCAGTTTAACTCCCGGGACAGGGCACTACGAGCAGTACTTC
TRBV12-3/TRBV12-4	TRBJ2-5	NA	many	CASSLSAIPQYF	TGTGCCAGCAGTTTATCGGCCATTCCCCAGTACTTC
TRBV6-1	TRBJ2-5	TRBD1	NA	CASTSYWTGVQETQYF	TGTGCCAGCACCTCTTACTGGACAGGGGTACAAGAGACCCAGTACTTC
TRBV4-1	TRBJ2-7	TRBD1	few	CASSQGPTGGDEQYF	TGCGCCAGCAGCCAAGGTCCAACAGGGGGCGACGAGCAGTACTTC
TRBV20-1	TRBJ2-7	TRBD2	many	CSARPGLAGEYEQYF	TGCAGTGCTAGACCGGGACTAGCGGGAGAGTACGAGCAGTACTTC
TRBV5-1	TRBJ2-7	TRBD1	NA	CASSDLRDRASEQYF	TGCGCCAGCAGCGACTTAAGGGACAGGGCGTCCGAGCAGTACTTC
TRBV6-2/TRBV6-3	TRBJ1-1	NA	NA	CASSYTSGGILMNTEAFF	TGTGCCAGCAGTTACACTAGCGGCGGGATTCTCATGAACACTGAAGCTTTCTTT
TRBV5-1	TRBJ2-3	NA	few	CASSLGAYRGDTQYF	TGCGCCAGCAGCTTGGGGGCCTACCGGGGGGATACGCAGTATTTT
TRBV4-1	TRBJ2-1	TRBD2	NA	CASSQDPGLAGGNEQFF	TGCGCCAGCAGCCAAGACCCGGGACTAGCGGGAGGAAATGAGCAGTTCTTC